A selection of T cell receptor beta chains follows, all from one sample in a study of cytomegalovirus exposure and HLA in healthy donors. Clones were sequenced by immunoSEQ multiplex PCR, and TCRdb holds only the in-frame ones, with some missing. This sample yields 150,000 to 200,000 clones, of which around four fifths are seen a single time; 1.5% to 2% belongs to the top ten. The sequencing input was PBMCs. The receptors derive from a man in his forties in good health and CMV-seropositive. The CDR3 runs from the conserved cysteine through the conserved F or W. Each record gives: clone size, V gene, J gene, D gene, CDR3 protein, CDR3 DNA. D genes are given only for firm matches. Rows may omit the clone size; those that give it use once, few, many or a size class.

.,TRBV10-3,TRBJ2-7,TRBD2,CAISESTLAATYEQYF,TGTGCCATCAGTGAGTCGACCCTAGCGGCAACCTACGAGCAGTACTTC
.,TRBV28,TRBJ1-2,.,CASSFDWGGNYGYTF,TGTGCCAGCAGTTTCGACTGGGGGGGAAACTATGGCTACACCTTC
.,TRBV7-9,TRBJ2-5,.,CASTHRVQETQYF,TGTGCCAGCACCCACAGGGTCCAAGAGACCCAGTACTTC
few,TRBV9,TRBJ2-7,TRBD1,CASSAGQGMREQYF,TGTGCCAGCAGCGCGGGACAGGGGATGAGGGAGCAGTACTTC
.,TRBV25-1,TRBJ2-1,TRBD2,CASSEWSGSSNEQFF,TGTGCCAGCAGTGAATGGAGCGGGAGTTCGAATGAGCAGTTCTTC
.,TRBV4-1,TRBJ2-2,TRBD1,CASSQGQGGGGELFF,TGCGCCAGCAGCCAAGGACAGGGCGGTGGCGGGGAGCTGTTTTTT
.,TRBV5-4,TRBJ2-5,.,CASSLGGGDQETQYF,TGTGCCAGCAGCTTGGGAGGGGGAGATCAAGAGACCCAGTACTTC
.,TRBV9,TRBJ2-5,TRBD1,CASSALDRDQETQYF,TGTGCCAGCAGCGCTCTGGACAGGGACCAAGAGACCCAGTACTTC
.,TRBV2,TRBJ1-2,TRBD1,CASSETEGAMGYTF,TGTGCCAGCAGTGAAACAGAGGGGGCGATGGGCTACACCTTC
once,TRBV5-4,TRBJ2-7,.,CASSSRGGPAYEQYF,TGTGCCAGCAGCTCCCGGGGAGGCCCTGCCTACGAGCAGTACTTC
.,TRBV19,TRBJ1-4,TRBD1,CASSIFPGQGSNEKLFF,TGTGCCAGTAGTATTTTCCCGGGACAGGGGTCTAATGAAAAACTGTTTTTT
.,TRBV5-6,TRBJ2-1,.,CASFPLQGVSYNEQFF,TGTGCCAGCTTCCCCTTACAGGGAGTCTCCTACAATGAGCAGTTCTTC
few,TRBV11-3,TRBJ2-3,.,CASSLGGLEDTQYF,TGTGCCAGCAGCTTAGGGGGGCTTGAAGATACGCAGTATTTT
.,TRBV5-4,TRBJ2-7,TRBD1,CASSRRGSYEQYF,TGTGCCAGCAGCCGCAGGGGGAGCTACGAGCAGTACTTC
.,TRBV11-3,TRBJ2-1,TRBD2,CASSLRAGGFSSYNEQFF,TGTGCCAGCAGCTTAAGAGCGGGAGGATTTAGCTCCTACAATGAGCAGTTCTTC
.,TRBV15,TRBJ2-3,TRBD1,CATSRLWTGSTDTQYF,TGTGCCACCAGCAGACTGTGGACAGGCTCCACAGATACGCAGTATTTT
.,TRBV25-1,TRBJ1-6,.,CASSEPPGGENSPLHF,TGTGCCAGCAGTGAACCCCCAGGAGGGGAGAATTCACCCCTCCACTTT
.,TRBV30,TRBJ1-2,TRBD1,CAWEKGQGIGYTF,TGTGCCTGGGAAAAGGGACAGGGGATCGGCTACACCTTC
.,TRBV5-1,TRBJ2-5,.,CASSKVPLQGQETQYF,TGCGCCAGCAGCAAAGTACCCCTCCAGGGGCAAGAGACCCAGTACTTC
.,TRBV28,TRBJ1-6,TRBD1,CASSRRGFDSPLHF,TGTGCCAGCAGTCGCAGGGGGTTTGATTCACCCCTCCACTTT
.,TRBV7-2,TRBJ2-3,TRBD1,CASSLLGQGVGYF,TGTGCCAGCAGCTTACTTGGACAGGGGGTGGGGTATTTT
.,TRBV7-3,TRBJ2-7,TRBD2,CASSFEAGERYEQYF,TGTGCCAGCAGCTTCGAAGCGGGAGAGCGGTACGAGCAGTACTTC
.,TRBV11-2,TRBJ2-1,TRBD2,CASIPNAGGSYNEQFF,TGTGCCAGCATCCCTAACGCGGGGGGCTCCTACAATGAGCAGTTCTTC
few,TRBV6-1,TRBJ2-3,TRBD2,CASMRAGDTDTQYF,TGTGCCAGCATGAGAGCGGGAGATACAGATACGCAGTATTTT
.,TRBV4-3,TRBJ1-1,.,CASSPGRGRRAEAFF,TGCGCCAGCAGCCCGGGGCGGGGCCGGAGGGCTGAAGCTTTCTTT
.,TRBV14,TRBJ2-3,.,CASRETGRNTDTQYF,TGTGCCAGCAGAGAAACAGGGAGAAACACAGATACGCAGTATTTT
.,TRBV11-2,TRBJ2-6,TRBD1,CASSLNRGAGANVLTF,TGTGCCAGCAGCTTGAACAGGGGAGCTGGGGCCAACGTCCTGACTTTC
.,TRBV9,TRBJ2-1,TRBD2,CASSASGASYNEQFF,TGTGCCAGCAGCGCCAGCGGGGCCTCCTACAATGAGCAGTTCTTC
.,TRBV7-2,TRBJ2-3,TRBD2,CASSLGTSGNTDTQYF,TGTGCCAGCAGCTTGGGGACTAGCGGTAACACAGATACGCAGTATTTT
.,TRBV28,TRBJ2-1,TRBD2,CASSHSRVAGRSYNEQFF,TGTGCCAGCAGTCACTCTAGGGTAGCGGGAAGGTCCTACAATGAGCAGTTCTTC
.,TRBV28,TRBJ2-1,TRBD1,CASSQQGSQDNEQFF,TGTGCCAGCAGTCAACAGGGGTCACAGGACAATGAGCAGTTCTTC
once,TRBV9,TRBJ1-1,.,CASSVGTPTGGGTEAFF,TGTGCCAGCAGCGTAGGGACTCCGACCGGGGGGGGGACTGAAGCTTTCTTT
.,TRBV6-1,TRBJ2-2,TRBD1,CASRQGNTGELFF,TGTGCCAGTCGACAGGGCAACACCGGGGAGCTGTTTTTT
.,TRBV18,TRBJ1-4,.,CASSPRQPVEKLFF,TGTGCCAGCTCACCCCGACAGCCGGTCGAAAAACTGTTTTTT
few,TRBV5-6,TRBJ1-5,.,CASSLQGNQPQHF,TGTGCCAGCAGCTTGCAGGGGAATCAGCCCCAGCATTTT
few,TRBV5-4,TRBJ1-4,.,CASSLGTSANEKLFF,TGTGCCAGCAGCCTAGGGACATCTGCAAATGAAAAACTGTTTTTT
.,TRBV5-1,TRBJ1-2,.,CASSFREGTIYGYTF,TGCGCCAGCAGCTTTAGGGAGGGGACGATCTATGGCTACACCTTC